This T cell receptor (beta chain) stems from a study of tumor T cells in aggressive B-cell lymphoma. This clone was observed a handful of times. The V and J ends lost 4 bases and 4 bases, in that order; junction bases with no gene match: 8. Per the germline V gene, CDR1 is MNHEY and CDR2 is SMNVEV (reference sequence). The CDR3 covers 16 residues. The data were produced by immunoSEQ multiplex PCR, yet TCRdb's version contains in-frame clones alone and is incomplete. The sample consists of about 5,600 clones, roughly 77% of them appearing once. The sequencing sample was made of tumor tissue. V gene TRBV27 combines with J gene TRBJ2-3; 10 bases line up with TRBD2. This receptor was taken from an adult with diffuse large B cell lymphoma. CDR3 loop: CASSWSSGSQADTQYF. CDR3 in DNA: TGTGCCAGCAGTTGGTCTAGCGGGAGTCAAGCAGATACGCAGTATTTT.